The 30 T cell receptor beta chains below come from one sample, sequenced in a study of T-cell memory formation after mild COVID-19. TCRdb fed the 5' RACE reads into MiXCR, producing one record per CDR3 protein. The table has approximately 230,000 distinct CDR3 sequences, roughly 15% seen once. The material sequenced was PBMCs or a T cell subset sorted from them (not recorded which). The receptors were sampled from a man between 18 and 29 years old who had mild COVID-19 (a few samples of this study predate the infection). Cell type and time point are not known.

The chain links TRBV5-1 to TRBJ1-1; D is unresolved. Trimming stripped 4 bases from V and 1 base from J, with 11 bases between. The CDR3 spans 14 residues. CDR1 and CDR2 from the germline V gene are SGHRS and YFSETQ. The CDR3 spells CASSSDPPNTEAFF. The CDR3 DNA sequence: TGCGCCAGCAGCAGTGACCCGCCGAACACTGAAGCTTTCTTT.

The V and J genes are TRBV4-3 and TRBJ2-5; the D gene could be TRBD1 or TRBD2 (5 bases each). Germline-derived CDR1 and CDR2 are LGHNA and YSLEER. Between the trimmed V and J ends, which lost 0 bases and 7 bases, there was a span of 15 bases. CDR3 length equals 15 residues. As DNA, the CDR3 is TGCGCCAGCAGCCAAGATGTAAAGTCGGGACGGACCCAGTACTTC. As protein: CASSQDVKSGRTQYF.

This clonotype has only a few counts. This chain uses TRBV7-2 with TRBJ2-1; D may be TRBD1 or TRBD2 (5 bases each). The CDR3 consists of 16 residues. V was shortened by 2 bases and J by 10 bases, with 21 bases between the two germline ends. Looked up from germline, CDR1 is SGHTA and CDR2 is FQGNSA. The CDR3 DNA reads TGTGCCAGCAGCTTAAATCCCGGGGCCCCATGGGGGGAGCAGTTCTTC. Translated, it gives CASSLNPGAPWGEQFF.

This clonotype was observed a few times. Here the CDR3 DNA reads TGCGCCAGCAGCCAGGGGACCAGGGATGAAAAACTGTTTTTT. It translates to CASSQGTRDEKLFF. The chain recombines TRBV5-1 with TRBJ1-4; the D gene is possibly TRBD1 (6 bases). Germline V gives CDR1 SGHRS, CDR2 YFSETQ. This CDR3 has 14 residues. V was clipped by 4 bases and J by 6 bases, with 13 bases between them.

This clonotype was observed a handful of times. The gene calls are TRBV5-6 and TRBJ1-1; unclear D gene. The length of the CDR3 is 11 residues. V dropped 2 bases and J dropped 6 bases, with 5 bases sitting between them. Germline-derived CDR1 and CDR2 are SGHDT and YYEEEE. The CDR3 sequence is CASSFGPEAFF. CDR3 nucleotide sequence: TGTGCCAGCAGCTTCGGGCCTGAAGCTTTCTTT.

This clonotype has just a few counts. The DNA for the CDR3 is TGTGCCAGCAGTTACTCGTCGAACACTGAAGCTTTCTTT. Its protein product is CASSYSSNTEAFF. The chain joins TRBV6-2 or TRBV6-3 to TRBJ1-1; D remains ambiguous. The CDR3 runs 13 residues. Germline CDR1 is MNHEY and CDR2 is SVGEGT. The V end was cut by 0 bases, the J end by 1 base, with 3 bases between.

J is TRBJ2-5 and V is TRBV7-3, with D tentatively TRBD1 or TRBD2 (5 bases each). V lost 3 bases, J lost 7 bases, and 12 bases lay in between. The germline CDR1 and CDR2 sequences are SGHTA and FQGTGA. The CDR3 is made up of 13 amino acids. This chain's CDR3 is CASSFRGTGTQYF. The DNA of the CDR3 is TGTGCCAGCAGCTTCCGGGGCACGGGGACCCAGTACTTC.

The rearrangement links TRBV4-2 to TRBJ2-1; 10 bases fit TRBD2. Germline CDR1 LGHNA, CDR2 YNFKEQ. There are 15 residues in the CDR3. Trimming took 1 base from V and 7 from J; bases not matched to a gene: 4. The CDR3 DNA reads TGTGCCAGCAGCCAAGCCGGGACTAGCGTGAATGAGCAGTTCTTC. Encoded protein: CASSQAGTSVNEQFF.

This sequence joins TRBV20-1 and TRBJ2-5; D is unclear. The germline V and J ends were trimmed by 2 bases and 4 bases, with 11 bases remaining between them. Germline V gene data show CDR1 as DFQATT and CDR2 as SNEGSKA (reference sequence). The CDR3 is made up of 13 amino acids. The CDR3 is CSARPLGLETQYF. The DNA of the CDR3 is TGCAGTGCTAGACCCCTAGGGCTAGAGACCCAGTACTTC.

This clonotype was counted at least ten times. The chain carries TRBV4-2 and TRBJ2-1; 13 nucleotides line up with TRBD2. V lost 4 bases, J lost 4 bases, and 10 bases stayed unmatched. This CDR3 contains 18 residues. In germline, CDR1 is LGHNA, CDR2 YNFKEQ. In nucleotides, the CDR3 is TGTGCCAGCAGCCCTGGGACTAGCGGGGAGGCCCTGTACAATGAGCAGTTCTTC. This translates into CASSPGTSGEALYNEQFF.

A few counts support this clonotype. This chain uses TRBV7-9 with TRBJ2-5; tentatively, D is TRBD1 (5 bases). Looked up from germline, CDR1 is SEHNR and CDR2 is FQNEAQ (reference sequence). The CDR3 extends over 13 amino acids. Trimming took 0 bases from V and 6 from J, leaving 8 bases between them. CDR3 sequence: CASSLAGVQTQYF. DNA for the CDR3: TGTGCCAGCAGCTTAGCAGGGGTACAGACCCAGTACTTC.

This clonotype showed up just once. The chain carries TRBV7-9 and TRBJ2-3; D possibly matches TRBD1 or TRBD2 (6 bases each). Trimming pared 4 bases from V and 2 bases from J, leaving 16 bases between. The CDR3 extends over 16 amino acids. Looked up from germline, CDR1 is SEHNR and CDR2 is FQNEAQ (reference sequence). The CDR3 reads CASSSRRGTHTDTQYF. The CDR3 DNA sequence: TGTGCCAGCAGCTCCCGGAGGGGGACTCACACAGATACGCAGTATTTT.

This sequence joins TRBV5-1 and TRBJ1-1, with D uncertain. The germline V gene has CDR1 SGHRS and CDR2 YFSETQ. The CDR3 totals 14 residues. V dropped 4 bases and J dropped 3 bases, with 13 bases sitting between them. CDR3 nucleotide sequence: TGCGCCAGCAGCCCCCGGAACACCGACACTGAAGCTTTCTTT. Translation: CASSPRNTDTEAFF. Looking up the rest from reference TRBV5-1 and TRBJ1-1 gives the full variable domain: KAGVTQTPRYLIKTRGQQVTLSCSPISGHRSVSWYQQTPGQGLQFLFEYFSETQRNKGNFPGRFSGRQFSNSRSEMNVSTLELGDSALYLCASSPRNTDTEAFFGQGTRLTVV.

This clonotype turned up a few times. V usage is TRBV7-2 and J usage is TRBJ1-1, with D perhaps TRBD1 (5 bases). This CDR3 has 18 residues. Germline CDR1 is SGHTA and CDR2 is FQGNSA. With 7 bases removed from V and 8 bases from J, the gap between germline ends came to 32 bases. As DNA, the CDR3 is TGTGCCAGCACGTTTCTAACCCCGCCCGGGGGAAGCAAACCCGAAGCTTTCTTT. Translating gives CASTFLTPPGGSKPEAFF.

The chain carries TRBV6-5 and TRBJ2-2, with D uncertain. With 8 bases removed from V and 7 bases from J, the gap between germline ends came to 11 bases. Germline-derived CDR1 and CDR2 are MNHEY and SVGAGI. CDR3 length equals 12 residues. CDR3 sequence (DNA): TGTGCCAGCCGAAGCCGGGTCGGGGAGCTGTTTTTT. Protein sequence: CASRSRVGELFF.

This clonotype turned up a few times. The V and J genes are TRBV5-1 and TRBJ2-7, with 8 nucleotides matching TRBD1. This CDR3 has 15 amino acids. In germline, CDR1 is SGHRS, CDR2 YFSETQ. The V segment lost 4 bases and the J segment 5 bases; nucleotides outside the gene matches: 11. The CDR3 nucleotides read TGCGCCAGCAGCCCTGATCGACAGGGGAACCACGAGCAGTACTTC. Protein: CASSPDRQGNHEQYF.

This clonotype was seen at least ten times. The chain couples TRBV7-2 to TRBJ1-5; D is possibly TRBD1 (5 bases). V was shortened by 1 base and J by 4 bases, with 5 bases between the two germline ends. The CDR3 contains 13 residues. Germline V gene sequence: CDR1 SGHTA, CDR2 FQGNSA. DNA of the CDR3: TGTGCCAGCAGCTTAGGACAGAATCAGCCCCAGCATTTT. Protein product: CASSLGQNQPQHF.

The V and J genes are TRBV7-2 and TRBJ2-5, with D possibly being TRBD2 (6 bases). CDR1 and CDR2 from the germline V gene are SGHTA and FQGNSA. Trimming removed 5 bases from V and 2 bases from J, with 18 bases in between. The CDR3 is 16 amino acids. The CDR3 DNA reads TGTGCCAGCAGCCTAGGACTATTGGGACCTCAAGAGACCCAGTACTTC. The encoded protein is CASSLGLLGPQETQYF.

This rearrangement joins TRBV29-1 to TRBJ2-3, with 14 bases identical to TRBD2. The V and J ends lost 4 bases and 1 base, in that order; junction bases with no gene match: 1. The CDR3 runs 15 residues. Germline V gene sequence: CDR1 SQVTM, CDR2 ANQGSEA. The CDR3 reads CSVGGLAGGTDTQYF. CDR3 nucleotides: TGCAGCGTTGGGGGACTAGCGGGGGGCACAGATACGCAGTATTTT.

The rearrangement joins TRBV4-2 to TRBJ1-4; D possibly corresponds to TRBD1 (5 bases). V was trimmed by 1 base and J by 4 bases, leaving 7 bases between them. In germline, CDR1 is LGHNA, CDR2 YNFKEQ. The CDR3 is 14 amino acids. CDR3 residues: CASSQAGGNEKLFF. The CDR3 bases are TGTGCCAGCAGCCAAGCTGGGGGTAATGAAAAACTGTTTTTT.

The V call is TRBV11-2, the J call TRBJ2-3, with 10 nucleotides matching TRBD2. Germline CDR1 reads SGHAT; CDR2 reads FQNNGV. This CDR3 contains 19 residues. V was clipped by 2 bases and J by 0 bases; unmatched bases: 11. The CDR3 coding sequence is TGTGCCAGCAGCTTACTCCGTCTAGCGGGGGCCTTTAGCACAGATACGCAGTATTTT. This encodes CASSLLRLAGAFSTDTQYF. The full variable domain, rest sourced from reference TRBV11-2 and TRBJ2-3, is EAGVAQSPRYKIIEKRQSVAFWCNPISGHATLYWYQQILGQGPKLLIQFQNNGVVDDSQLPKDRFSAERLKGVDSTLKIQPAKLEDSAVYLCASSLLRLAGAFSTDTQYFGPGTRLTVL.

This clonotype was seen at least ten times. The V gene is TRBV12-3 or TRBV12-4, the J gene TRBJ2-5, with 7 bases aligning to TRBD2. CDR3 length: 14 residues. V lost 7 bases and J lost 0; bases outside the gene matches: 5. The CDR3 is CASTRGEYQETQYF. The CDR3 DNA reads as TGTGCCAGCACTCGGGGGGAGTACCAAGAGACCCAGTACTTC.

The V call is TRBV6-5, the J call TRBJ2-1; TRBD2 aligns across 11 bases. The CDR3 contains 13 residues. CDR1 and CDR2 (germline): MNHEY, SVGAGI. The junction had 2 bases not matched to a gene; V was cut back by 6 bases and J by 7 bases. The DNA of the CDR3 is TGTGCCAGCAGAATAGCGGGGGGGAATGAGCAGTTCTTC. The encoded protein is CASRIAGGNEQFF.

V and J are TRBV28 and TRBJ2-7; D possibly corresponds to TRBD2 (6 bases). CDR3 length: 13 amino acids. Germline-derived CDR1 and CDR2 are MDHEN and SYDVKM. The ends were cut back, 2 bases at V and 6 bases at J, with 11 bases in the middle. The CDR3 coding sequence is TGTGCCAGCAGTTTAGGGCAGGGAGGCGAGCAGTACGTC. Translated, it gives CASSLGQGGEQYV.

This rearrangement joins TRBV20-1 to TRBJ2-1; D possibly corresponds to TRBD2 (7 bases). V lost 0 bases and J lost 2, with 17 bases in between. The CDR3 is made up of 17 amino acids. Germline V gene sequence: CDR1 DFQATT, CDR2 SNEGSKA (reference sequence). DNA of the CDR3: TGCAGTGCTAGAGACCTCAGAAGGGGGGGAACCTACAATGAGCAGTTCTTC. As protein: CSARDLRRGGTYNEQFF.

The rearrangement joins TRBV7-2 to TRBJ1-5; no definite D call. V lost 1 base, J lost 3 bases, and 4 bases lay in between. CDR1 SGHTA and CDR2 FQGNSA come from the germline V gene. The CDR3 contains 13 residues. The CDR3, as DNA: TGTGCCAGCAGCTTAGAATTCAATCAGCCCCAGCATTTT. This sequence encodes CASSLEFNQPQHF.

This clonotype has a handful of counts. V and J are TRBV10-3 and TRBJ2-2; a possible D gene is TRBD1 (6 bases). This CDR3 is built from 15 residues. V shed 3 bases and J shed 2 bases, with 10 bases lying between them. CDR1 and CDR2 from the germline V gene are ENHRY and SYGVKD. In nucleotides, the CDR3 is TGTGCCATCAGTGACGGACAGCTAAACACCGGGGAGCTGTTTTTT. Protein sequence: CAISDGQLNTGELFF.

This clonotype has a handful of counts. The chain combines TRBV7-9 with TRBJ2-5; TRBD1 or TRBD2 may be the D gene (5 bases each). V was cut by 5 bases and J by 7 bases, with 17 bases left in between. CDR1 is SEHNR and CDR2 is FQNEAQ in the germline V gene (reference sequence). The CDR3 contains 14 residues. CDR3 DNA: TGTGCCAGCAGCCAGCCCGTTGCCGGGACGACCCAGTACTTC. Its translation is CASSQPVAGTTQYF.

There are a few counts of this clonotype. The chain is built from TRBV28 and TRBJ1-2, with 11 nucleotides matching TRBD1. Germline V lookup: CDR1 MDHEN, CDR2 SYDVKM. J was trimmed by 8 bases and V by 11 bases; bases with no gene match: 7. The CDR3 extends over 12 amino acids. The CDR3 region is CAEGTGGMGYTF. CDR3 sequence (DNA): TGTGCCGAAGGGACAGGGGGAATGGGCTACACCTTC.

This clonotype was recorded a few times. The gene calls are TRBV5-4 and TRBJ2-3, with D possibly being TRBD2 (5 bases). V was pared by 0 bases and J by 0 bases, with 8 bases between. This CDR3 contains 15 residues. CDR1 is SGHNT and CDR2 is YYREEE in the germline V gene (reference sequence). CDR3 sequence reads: CASSLGGISTDTQYF. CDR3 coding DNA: TGTGCCAGCAGCTTGGGAGGGATCAGCACAGATACGCAGTATTTT.